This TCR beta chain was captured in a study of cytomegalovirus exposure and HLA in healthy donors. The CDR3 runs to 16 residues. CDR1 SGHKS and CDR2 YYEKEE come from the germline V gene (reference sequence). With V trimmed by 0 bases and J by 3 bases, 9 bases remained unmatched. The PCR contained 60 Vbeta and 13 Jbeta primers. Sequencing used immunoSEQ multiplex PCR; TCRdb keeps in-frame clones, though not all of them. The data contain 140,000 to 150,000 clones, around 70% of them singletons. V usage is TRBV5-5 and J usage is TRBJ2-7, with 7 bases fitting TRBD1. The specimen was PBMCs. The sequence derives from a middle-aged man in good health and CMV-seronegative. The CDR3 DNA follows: TGTGCCAGCAGCTTGGGGGGGTCAGGGGGAATCTACGAGCAGTACTTC. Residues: CASSLGGSGGIYEQYF.